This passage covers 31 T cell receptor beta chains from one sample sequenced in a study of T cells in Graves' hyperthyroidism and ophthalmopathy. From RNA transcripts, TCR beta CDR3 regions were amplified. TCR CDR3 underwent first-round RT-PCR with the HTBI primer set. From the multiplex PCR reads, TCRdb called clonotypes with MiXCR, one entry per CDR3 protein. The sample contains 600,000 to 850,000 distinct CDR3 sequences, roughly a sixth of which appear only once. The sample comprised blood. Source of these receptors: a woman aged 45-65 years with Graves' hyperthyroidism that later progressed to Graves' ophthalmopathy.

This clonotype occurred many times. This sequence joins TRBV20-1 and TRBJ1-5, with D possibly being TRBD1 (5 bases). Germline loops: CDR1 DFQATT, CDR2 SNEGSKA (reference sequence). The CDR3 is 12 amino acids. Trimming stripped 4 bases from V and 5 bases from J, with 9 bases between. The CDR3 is CSATTGYQPQHF. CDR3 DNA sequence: TGCAGTGCTACAACAGGTTATCAGCCCCAGCATTTT.

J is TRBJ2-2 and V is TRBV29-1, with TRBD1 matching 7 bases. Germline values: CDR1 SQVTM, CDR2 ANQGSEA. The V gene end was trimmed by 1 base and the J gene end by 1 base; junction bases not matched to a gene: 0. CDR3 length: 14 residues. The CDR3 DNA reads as TGCAGCGTTGAAGGGGACAGGAACACCGGGGAGCTGTTTTTT. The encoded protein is CSVEGDRNTGELFF.

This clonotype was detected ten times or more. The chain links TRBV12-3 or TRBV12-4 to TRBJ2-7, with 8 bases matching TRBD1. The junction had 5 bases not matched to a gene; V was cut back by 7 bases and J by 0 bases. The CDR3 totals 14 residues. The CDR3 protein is CASTRTGSSYEQYF. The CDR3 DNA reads TGTGCCAGCACCCGGACAGGGAGCTCCTACGAGCAGTACTTC.

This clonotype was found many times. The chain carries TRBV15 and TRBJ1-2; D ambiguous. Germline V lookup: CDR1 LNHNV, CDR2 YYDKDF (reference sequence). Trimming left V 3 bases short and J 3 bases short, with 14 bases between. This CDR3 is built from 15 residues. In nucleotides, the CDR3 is TGTGCCACCAGCAGCGATCGGACCGGGTACTATGGCTACACCTTC. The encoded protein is CATSSDRTGYYGYTF.

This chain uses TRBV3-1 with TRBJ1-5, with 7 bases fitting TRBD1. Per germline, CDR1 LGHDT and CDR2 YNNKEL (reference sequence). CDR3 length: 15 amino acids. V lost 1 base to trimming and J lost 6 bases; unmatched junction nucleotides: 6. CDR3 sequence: CASSQGGQRIQPQHF. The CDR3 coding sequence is TGTGCCAGCAGCCAAGGGGGACAGCGCATTCAGCCCCAGCATTTT.

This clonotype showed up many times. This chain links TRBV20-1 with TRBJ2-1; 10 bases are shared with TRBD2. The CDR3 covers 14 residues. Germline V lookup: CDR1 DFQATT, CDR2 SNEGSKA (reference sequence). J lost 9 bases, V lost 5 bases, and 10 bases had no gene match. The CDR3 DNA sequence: TGCAGTGCTGAGAGCGGGGGGGCTGGGTGTGAGCAGTTCTTC. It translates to CSAESGGAGCEQFF.

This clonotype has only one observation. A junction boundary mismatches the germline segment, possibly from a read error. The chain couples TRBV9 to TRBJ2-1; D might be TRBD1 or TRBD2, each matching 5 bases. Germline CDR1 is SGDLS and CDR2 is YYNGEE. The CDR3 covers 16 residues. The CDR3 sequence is CASSVEGLEVYNKQFF. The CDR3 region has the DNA TGTGCCAGCAGCGTAGAGGGGTTGGAGGTCTACAATAAGCAGTTCTTC.

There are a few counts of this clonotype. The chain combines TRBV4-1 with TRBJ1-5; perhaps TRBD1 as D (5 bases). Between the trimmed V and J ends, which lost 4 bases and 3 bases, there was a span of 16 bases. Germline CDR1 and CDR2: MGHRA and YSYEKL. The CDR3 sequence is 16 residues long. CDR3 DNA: TGCGCCAGCAGCCCTAGGGAGGGGCGCTCCAATCAGCCCCAGCATTTT. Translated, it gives CASSPREGRSNQPQHF.

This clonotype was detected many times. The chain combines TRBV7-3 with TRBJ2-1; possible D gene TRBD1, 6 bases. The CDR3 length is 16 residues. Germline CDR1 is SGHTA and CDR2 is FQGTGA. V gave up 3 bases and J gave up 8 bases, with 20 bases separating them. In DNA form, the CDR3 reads TGTGCCAGCAGCTTGGTCCTAGGGACACCGTTACATGAGCAGTTCTTC. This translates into CASSLVLGTPLHEQFF.

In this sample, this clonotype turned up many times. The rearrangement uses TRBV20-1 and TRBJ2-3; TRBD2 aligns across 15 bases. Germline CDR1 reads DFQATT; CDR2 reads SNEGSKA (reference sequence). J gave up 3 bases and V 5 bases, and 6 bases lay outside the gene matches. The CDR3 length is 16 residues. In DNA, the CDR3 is TGCAGTGCTGCCGGACTAGCGGGGGGGCGAACAGATACGCAGTATTTT. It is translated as CSAAGLAGGRTDTQYF.

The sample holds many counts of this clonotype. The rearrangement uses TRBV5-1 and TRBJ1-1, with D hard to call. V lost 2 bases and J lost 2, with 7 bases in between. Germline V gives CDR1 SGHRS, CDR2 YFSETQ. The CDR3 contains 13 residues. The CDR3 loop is CASSFKTNTEAFF. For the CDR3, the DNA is TGCGCCAGCAGCTTTAAGACCAACACTGAAGCTTTCTTT.

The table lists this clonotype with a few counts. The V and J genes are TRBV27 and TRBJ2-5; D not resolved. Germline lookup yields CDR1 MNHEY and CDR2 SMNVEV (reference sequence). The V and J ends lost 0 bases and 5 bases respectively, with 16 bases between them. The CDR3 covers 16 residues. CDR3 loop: CASSLSRIGVWETQYF. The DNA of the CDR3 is TGTGCCAGCAGTTTATCACGGATTGGGGTGTGGGAGACCCAGTACTTC.

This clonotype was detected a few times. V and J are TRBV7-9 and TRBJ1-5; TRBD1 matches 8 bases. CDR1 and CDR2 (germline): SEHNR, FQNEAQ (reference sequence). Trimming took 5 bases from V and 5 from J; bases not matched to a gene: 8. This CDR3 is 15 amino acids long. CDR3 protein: CASSEGQDFDQPQHF. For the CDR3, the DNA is TGTGCCAGCAGCGAGGGACAGGATTTCGATCAGCCCCAGCATTTT.

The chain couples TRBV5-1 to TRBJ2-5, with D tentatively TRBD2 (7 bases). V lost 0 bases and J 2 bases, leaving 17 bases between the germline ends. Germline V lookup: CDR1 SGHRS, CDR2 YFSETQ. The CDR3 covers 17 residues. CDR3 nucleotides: TGCGCCAGCAGCTTGGCCTTGGGGGGGGCCGTACAAGAGACCCAGTACTTC. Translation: CASSLALGGAVQETQYF.

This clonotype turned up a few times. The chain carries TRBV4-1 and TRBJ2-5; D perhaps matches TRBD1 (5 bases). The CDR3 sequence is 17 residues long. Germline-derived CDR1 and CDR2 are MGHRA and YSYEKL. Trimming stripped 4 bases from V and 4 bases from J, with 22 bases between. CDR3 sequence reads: CASSREYRGFSSETQYF. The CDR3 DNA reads TGCGCCAGCAGCCGAGAGTATAGGGGTTTCTCGTCAGAGACCCAGTACTTC.

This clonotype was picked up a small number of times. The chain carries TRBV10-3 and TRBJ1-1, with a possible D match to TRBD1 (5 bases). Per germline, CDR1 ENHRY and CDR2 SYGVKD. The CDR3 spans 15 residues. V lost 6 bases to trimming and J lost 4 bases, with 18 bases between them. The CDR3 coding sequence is TGTGCCATCAGCTTCTCCGGGGGGTCGGGCACTGAAGCTTTCTTT. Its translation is CAISFSGGSGTEAFF.

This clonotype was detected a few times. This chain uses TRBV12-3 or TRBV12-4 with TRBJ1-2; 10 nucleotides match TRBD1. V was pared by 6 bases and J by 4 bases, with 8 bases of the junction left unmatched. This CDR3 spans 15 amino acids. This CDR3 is CASSRQTGGPYGYTF. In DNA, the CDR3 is TGTGCCAGCAGCCGTCAGACAGGGGGCCCCTATGGCTACACCTTC.

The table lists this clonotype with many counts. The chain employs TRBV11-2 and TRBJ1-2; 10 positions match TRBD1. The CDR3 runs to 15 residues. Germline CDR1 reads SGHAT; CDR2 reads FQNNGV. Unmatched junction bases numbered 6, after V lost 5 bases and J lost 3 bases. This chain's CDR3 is CASSPRTGGHYGYTF. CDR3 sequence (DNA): TGTGCCAGCAGCCCCCGGACAGGGGGACACTATGGCTACACCTTC.

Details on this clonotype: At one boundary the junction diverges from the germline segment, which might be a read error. The CDR3 sequence: CASGLNFKYGYTF. In nucleotides, the CDR3 is TGTGCCAGCGGTTTAAACTTTAAGTATGGCTACACCTTC. This sequence joins TRBV12-3 or TRBV12-4 and TRBJ1-2; D ambiguous. This CDR3 is built from 13 residues.

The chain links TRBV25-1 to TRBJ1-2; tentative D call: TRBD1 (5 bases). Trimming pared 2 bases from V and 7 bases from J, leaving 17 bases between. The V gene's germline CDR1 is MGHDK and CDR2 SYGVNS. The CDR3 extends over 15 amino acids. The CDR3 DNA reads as TGTGCCAGCAGTGAACCGGGACCTAGGCTAGGTGGCTACACCTTC. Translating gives CASSEPGPRLGGYTF.

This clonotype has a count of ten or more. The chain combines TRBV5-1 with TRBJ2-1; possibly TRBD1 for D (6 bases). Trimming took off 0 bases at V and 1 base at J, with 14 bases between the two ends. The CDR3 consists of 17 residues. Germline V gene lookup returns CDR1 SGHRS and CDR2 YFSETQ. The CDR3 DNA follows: TGCGCCAGCAGCTTGGCCCCTAGGGGGACATCCTACAATGAGCAGTTCTTC. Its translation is CASSLAPRGTSYNEQFF.

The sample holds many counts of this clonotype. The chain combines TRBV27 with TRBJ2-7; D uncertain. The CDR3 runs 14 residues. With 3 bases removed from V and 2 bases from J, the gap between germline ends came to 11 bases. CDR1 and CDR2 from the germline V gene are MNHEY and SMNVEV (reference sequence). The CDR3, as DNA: TGTGCCAGCAGTTTTGGTGGGCCGCCCTACGAGCAGTACTTC. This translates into CASSFGGPPYEQYF.

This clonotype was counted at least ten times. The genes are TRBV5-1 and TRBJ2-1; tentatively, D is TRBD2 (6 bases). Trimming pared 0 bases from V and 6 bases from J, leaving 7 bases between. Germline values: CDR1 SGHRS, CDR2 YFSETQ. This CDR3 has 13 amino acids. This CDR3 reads CASSLVTSNEQFF. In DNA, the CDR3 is TGCGCCAGCAGCTTGGTGACTAGCAATGAGCAGTTCTTC.

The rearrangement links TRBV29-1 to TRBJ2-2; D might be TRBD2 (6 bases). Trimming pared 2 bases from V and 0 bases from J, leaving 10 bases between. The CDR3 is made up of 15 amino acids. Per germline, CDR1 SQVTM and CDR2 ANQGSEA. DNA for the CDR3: TGCAGCGTTGAAATGGGGGGTGCGAACACCGGGGAGCTGTTTTTT. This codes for CSVEMGGANTGELFF.

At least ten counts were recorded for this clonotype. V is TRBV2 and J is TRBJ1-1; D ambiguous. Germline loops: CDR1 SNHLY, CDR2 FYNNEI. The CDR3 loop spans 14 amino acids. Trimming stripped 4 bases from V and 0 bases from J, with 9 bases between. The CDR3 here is CASSVGVLNTEAFF. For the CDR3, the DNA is TGTGCCAGCAGTGTTGGTGTGCTGAACACTGAAGCTTTCTTT. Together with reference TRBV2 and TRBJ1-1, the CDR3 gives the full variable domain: EPEVTQTPSHQVTQMGQEVILRCVPISNHLYFYWYRQILGQKVEFLVSFYNNEISEKSEIFDDQFSVERPDGSNFTLKIRSTKLEDSAMYFCASSVGVLNTEAFFGQGTRLTVV.

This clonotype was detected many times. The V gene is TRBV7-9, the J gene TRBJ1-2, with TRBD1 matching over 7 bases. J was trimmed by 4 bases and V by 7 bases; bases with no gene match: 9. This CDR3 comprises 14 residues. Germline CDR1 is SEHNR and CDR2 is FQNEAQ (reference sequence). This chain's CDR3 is CASNQQGNGYGYTF. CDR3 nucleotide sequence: TGTGCCAGCAACCAACAGGGGAACGGCTATGGCTACACCTTC.

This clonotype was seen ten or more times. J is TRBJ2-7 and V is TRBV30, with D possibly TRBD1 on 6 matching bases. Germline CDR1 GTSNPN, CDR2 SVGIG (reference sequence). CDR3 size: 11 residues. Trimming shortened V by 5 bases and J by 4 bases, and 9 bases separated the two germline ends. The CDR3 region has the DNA TGTGCCTGGGGACAGTATTACGAGCAGTACTTC. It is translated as CAWGQYYEQYF. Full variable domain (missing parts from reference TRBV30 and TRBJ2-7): SQTIHQWPATLVQPVGSPLSLECTVEGTSNPNLYWYRQAAGRGLQLLFYSVGIGQISSEVPQNLSASRPQDRQFILSSKKLLLSDSGFYLCAWGQYYEQYFGPGTRLTVT.

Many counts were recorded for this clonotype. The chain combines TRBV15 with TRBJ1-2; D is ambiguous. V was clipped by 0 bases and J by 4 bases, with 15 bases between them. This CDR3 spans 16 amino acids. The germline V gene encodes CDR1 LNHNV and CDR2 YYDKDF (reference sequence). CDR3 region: CATSRDMSRGSYGYTF. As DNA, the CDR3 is TGTGCCACCAGCAGAGATATGTCGCGCGGTAGCTATGGCTACACCTTC.

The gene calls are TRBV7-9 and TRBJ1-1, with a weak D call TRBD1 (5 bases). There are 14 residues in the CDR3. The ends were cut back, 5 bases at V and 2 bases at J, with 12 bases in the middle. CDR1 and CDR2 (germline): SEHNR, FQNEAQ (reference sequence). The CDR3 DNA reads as TGTGCCAGCAGCGATACAGGATTTAACACTGAAGCTTTCTTT. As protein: CASSDTGFNTEAFF.

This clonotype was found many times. The CDR3 region is CASSPGLSGTQYF. CDR3 nucleotide sequence: TGTGCCAGCAGCCCGGGACTTTCGGGGACCCAGTACTTC. The genes are TRBV3-1 and TRBJ2-5; tentative D call: TRBD2 (6 bases). Trimming removed 4 bases from V and 7 bases from J, with 13 bases in between. The CDR3 runs to 13 residues. The germline V gene has CDR1 LGHDT and CDR2 YNNKEL (reference sequence).

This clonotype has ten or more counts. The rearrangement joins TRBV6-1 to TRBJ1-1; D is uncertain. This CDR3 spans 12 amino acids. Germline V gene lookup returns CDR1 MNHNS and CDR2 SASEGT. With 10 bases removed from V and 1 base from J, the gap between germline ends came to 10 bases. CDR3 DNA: TGTGCCACCCAGGACCCGAACACTGAAGCTTTCTTT. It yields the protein CATQDPNTEAFF.